This is a list of T cell receptor beta chains from one sample in a study of quantifying T cell responses using KT2 cells. TCRdb itself ran the UMI-ligation and nested PCR reads through MiXCR, one entry per CDR3 protein. The sample includes 40,000 to 55,000 distinct CDR3 sequences, approximately 10% of them seen just once. The sample consisted of PBMCs spiked with cells of the T cell clone KT2. These receptors were obtained from a human donor. The CDR3 runs from the conserved cysteine through the conserved F or W. A D gene is named only where the DNA matches it firmly. The size entry is marked missing in some rows and otherwise reads once, few, many or a size class.

>TRBD1|TRBV12-3/TRBV12-4|TRBJ1-2|-|14
TGTGCCAGCAGTTGGGACAGTTCTAACTATGGCTACACCTTC
CASSWDSSNYGYTF
>TRBD1|TRBV4-3|TRBJ2-1|few|16
TGCGCCAGCAGCCAAGACCCCACAGGGGGCTACAATGAGCAGTTCTTC
CASSQDPTGGYNEQFF
>TRBD2|TRBV2|TRBJ2-1|-|14
TGTGCCAGCAAAAGCGGGAGGTCAAACAATGAGCAGTTCTTC
CASKSGRSNNEQFF
>-|TRBV20-1|TRBJ2-1|-|14
TGCAGTGCTAGAGATGTGGGAGGTGGAAATGAGCAGTTCTTC
CSARDVGGGNEQFF
>TRBD1|TRBV4-1|TRBJ2-3|few|13
TGCGCCAGCAGCCAAGAGGCAGGGGGCACGCAGTATTTT
CASSQEAGGTQYF
>-|TRBV12-3/TRBV12-4|TRBJ1-6|-|15
TGTGCCAGCAGTTTAGGGGAGGATTTGGGATCACCCCTCCACTTT
CASSLGEDLGSPLHF
>TRBD2|TRBV6-1|TRBJ2-5|-|14
TGTGCCAGCAGTCGACTAGCGAACCAAGAGACCCAGTACTTC
CASSRLANQETQYF
>-|TRBV4-2|TRBJ2-7|many|13
TGTGCCAGCAGCCGGGGAGGCTCCTACGAGCAGTACTTC
CASSRGGSYEQYF
>-|TRBV7-6|TRBJ1-2|many|13
TGTGCCAGCAGCTTAGGGTTGGAGGATGGCTACACCTTC
CASSLGLEDGYTF
>-|TRBV7-6|TRBJ2-3|few|15
TGTGCCAGCAGCCCGAGGACTGGAGGCACAGATACGCAGTATTTT
CASSPRTGGTDTQYF
>-|TRBV6-1|TRBJ2-1|-|14
TGTGCCAGCAAGGACTACTCGACCTACAATGAGCAGTTCTTC
CASKDYSTYNEQFF
>-|TRBV29-1|TRBJ1-5|few|13
TGCAGCATCTCCGATAGGGGCAATCAGCCCCAGCATTTT
CSISDRGNQPQHF
>-|TRBV29-1|TRBJ2-7|many|15
TGCAGCGCCAGCAAGGGGTGGAGAGGGGCCTACGAGCAGTACTTC
CSASKGWRGAYEQYF
>-|TRBV20-1|TRBJ2-2|few|14
TGCAGTGCCCGTACGACTCGCGAGACCGGGGAGCTGTTTTTT
CSARTTRETGELFF
>-|TRBV11-2|TRBJ2-7|many|16
TGTGCCAGCAGCCCGATAGCCCGTCAGGGACGATACGAGCAGTACTTC
CASSPIARQGRYEQYF
>-|TRBV23-1|TRBJ2-4|-|18
TGCGCCAGCAGAATTGAATTCCCGGGACGGCTAGCCAAAAACATTCAGTACTTC
CASRIEFPGRLAKNIQYF
>-|TRBV4-1|TRBJ1-6|-|15
TGCGCCAGCAGCCAAGAAGTAGGCTTGGATTCACCCCTCCACTTT
CASSQEVGLDSPLHF
>TRBD2|TRBV7-9|TRBJ2-1|-|16
TGTGCCAGCAGCCCGACTAGCGGGAGGACCTACAATGAGCAGTTCTTC
CASSPTSGRTYNEQFF
>TRBD1|TRBV7-6|TRBJ1-4|few|14
TGTGCCAGCAGCTTAGCAGGGGGCAATGAAAAACTGTTTTTT
CASSLAGGNEKLFF
>-|TRBV12-3/TRBV12-4|TRBJ1-2|-|12
TGTGCCAGCAGTCCCGCTAACTATGGCTACACCTTC
CASSPANYGYTF
>TRBD1|TRBV19|TRBJ1-2|-|14
TGTGCCAGTAGCCGGGACAGGACCATCTATGGCTACACCTTC
CASSRDRTIYGYTF
>-|TRBV4-1|TRBJ1-1|many|13
TGCGCCAGCAGCCAAGATTCCCAGGGCGAAGCTTTCTTT
CASSQDSQGEAFF
>-|TRBV11-2|TRBJ1-2|few|15
TGTGCCAGCAGCTTAGGTACTTTAGCTAACTATGGCTACACCTTC
CASSLGTLANYGYTF
>TRBD1|TRBV29-1|TRBJ1-1|-|17
TGCAGCGCTATCCACCGTTCGACAGGGGGCTGGAACACTGAAGCTTTCTTT
CSAIHRSTGGWNTEAFF
>-|TRBV29-1|TRBJ2-2|-|14
TGCAGCGGAGAACAGGGAAGTGGCACCGGGGAGCTGTTTTTT
CSGEQGSGTGELFF